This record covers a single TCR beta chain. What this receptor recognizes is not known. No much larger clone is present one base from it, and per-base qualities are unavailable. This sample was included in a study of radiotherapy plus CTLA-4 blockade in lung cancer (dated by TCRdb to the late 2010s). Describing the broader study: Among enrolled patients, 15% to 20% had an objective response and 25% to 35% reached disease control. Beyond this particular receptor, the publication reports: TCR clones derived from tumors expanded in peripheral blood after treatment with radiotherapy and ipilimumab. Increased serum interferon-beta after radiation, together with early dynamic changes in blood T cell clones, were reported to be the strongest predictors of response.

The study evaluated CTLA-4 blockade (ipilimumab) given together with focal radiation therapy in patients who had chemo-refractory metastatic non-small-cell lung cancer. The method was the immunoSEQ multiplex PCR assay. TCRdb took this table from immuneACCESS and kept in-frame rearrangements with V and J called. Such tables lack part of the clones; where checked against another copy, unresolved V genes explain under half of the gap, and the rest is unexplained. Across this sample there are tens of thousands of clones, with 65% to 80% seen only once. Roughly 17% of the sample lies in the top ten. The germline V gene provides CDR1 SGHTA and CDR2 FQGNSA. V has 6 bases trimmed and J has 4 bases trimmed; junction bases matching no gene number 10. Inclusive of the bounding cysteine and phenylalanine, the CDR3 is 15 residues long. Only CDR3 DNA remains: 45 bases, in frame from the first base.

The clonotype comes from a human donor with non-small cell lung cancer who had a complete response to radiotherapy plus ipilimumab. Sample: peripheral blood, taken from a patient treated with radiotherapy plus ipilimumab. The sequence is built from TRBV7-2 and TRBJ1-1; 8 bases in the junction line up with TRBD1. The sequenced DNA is TGTGCCAGCAGATTCGAAACAGGGGGTTTCACTGAAGCTTTCTTT. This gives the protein CASRFETGGFTEAFF.